This T cell receptor (beta chain) derives from a study of CD8 T cells in ankylosing spondylitis. As to this clonotype: The antigen is undetermined.

By quantitative 5'-RACE with molecular barcodes, the TCR beta libraries were made. TCRdb redid the calling of the 5' RACE reads with MiXCR, one entry per CDR3 protein. The sample has 800,000 to 900,000 distinct CDR3 sequences, roughly 10% seen once; the top ten hold just over 0.5%. V was trimmed by 2 bases and J by 0 bases, leaving 9 bases between them. CDR1 is SGHRS, CDR2 YFSETQ, per germline. There are 15 residues in the CDR3. Notes on the study in general: Disease-linked clones displayed a CD8+ phenotype and appeared relatively rarely in peripheral blood. What seemed typical of ankylosing spondylitis blood was a TCR beta motif built from roughly 8 highly homologous variants. Clones tied to disease were said to be significantly enriched in matched ankylosing spondylitis synovial fluid.

Material for sequencing was blood, either unsorted or a sorted T cell fraction (not recorded which). The TCR originated in a male donor with ankylosing spondylitis. The chain combines TRBV5-1 with TRBJ1-3; TRBD1 is a possible D gene (6 bases). In nucleotides, the CDR3 is TGCGCCAGCAGCTTCGGACAGCCCTCTGGAAACACCATATATTTT. Protein sequence: CASSFGQPSGNTIYF.